A selection of T cell receptor beta chains follows, all from one sample in a study of shared clonotypes between healthy human individuals. TCRdb keeps only in-frame clones here, not all; method: immunoSEQ multiplex PCR. The table lists about 500,000 clones, 60% to 80% of them singletons. The sample consisted of PBMCs. These receptors were taken from a woman aged 40 to 50 in good health. Some clones in this sample may be carry-over from other donors' samples. The CDR3 runs from the conserved cysteine through the conserved F or W. The order of the fields is D gene, clone size, V gene, J gene, CDR3 protein, CDR3 DNA. D genes are given only for firm matches. The size entry is marked missing in some rows and otherwise reads once, few, many or a size class.

.	.	TRBV21-1	TRBJ2-6	CASSKEGGRAQLSGANVLTF	TGTGCCAGCAGCAAAGAGGGCGGTAGGGCCCAGCTCTCTGGGGCCAACGTCCTGACTTTC
TRBD1	.	TRBV30	TRBJ1-3	CAWTSAPGGGGNTIYF	TGTGCCTGGACTTCGGCTCCAGGGGGTGGTGGAAACACCATATATTTT
TRBD1	.	TRBV2	TRBJ2-7	CASRENRGPSYEQYF	TGTGCCAGCAGAGAGAACAGGGGGCCCTCCTACGAGCAGTACTTC
TRBD1	.	TRBV30	TRBJ1-1	CAWSEGGWNTEAFF	TGTGCCTGGAGTGAAGGGGGCTGGAACACTGAAGCTTTCTTT
.	.	TRBV6-4	TRBJ1-2	CASSVGMRYGYTF	TGTGCCAGCAGTGTCGGTATGAGGTATGGCTACACCTTC
.	.	TRBV29-1	TRBJ2-3	CSVEEGGGGRADTQYF	TGCAGCGTTGAAGAAGGGGGCGGGGGTAGAGCAGATACGCAGTATTTT
.	.	TRBV9	TRBJ1-2	CASSAGYREGYTF	TGTGCCAGCAGCGCGGGTTACAGGGAAGGCTACACCTTC
.	once	TRBV7-2	TRBJ1-5	CASSLMGTSNQPQHF	TGTGCCAGCAGCTTAATGGGTACAAGCAATCAGCCCCAGCATTTT
TRBD1	.	TRBV6-6	TRBJ1-2	CASSSRGPNYGYTF	TGTGCCAGCTCGAGCAGGGGGCCTAACTATGGCTACACCTTC
TRBD2	few	TRBV6-4	TRBJ2-2	CASSDTGTSGDTGELFF	TGTGCCAGCAGTGACACCGGGACTAGCGGTGACACCGGGGAGCTGTTTTTT
.	.	TRBV6-5	TRBJ2-3	CASRPAGVADTQYF	TGTGCCAGCAGACCCGCAGGGGTGGCAGATACGCAGTATTTT
.	.	TRBV30	TRBJ2-7	CAWSVSPGSYEQYF	TGTGCCTGGAGTGTAAGTCCGGGCTCCTACGAGCAGTACTTC
TRBD2	many	TRBV7-2	TRBJ2-7	CASSPTRLAGASGEQYF	TGTGCCAGCAGCCCTACCCGACTAGCGGGAGCGTCAGGCGAGCAGTACTTC
TRBD1	.	TRBV7-6	TRBJ2-1	CASSLVPGQGSANNEQFF	TGTGCCAGCAGCTTAGTCCCGGGACAGGGCTCGGCCAACAATGAGCAGTTCTTC
.	.	TRBV21-1	TRBJ2-4	CASSKRGQGRVRLAKNIQYF	TGTGCCAGCAGCAAACGTGGACAGGGGAGGGTACGTCTAGCCAAAAACATTCAGTACTTC
TRBD1	.	TRBV18	TRBJ2-5	CASSRDRGDQETQYF	TGTGCCAGCTCACGGGACAGGGGGGACCAAGAGACCCAGTACTTC
.	once	TRBV11-2	TRBJ2-7	CASSQGPGAPYEQYF	TGTGCCAGCAGCCAAGGACCGGGAGCTCCCTACGAGCAGTACTTC
.	.	TRBV7-9	TRBJ1-3	CASSFGGEGVSGNTIYF	TGTGCCAGCAGCTTCGGAGGAGAGGGGGTCTCTGGAAACACCATATATTTT
.	once	TRBV5-1	TRBJ1-5	CASSADSFNQPQHF	TGCGCCAGCAGCGCAGACAGCTTCAATCAGCCCCAGCATTTT
TRBD1	.	TRBV4-1	TRBJ2-2	CASSQVRTGSSGTGELFF	TGCGCCAGCAGCCAAGTTCGGACAGGGTCCTCTGGCACCGGGGAGCTGTTTTTT
TRBD1	.	TRBV4-1	TRBJ2-5	CASSRGQQETQYF	TGCGCCAGCAGCCGGGGACAGCAAGAGACCCAGTACTTC
TRBD2	.	TRBV6-6	TRBJ2-3	CASSLRTSGITDTQYF	TGTGCCAGCAGCCTTCGGACTAGCGGGATCACAGATACGCAGTATTTT
TRBD2	few	TRBV7-9	TRBJ2-7	CASSFWTSGTEQYF	TGTGCCAGCAGCTTTTGGACTAGCGGGACCGAGCAGTACTTC
.	.	TRBV7-2	TRBJ2-3	CASSLWGRLVSDTQYF	TGTGCCAGCAGCTTATGGGGTAGGCTAGTATCAGATACGCAGTATTTT
.	.	TRBV27	TRBJ2-1	CASSSLGEGEYNEQFF	TGTGCCAGCAGTTCCCTCGGGGAGGGGGAGTACAATGAGCAGTTCTTC
.	.	TRBV6-1	TRBJ2-7	CASTPWEDPRYEQYF	TGTGCCAGCACACCCTGGGAAGACCCCCGGTACGAGCAGTACTTC
.	.	TRBV7-3	TRBJ2-7	CASSLGKGPYEQYF	TGTGCCAGCAGCTTAGGCAAGGGCCCCTACGAGCAGTACTTC
TRBD1	.	TRBV9	TRBJ1-4	CASSLRTGESEKLFF	TGTGCCAGCAGCCTTAGGACAGGGGAGAGTGAAAAACTGTTTTTT
.	.	TRBV12-5	TRBJ2-3	CASQTAGDTQYF	TGTGCTAGTCAAACGGCGGGAGATACGCAGTATTTT
.	.	TRBV2	TRBJ1-2	CASRGYTF	TGTGCCAGCAGGGGCTACACCTTC
.	once	TRBV5-1	TRBJ2-7	CASSPPYEQYF	TGCGCCAGCAGCCCCCCCTACGAGCAGTACTTC
TRBD1	few	TRBV15	TRBJ1-2	CATSKGQDYGYTF	TGTGCCACCAGCAAGGGACAGGACTATGGCTACACCTTC
.	.	TRBV28	TRBJ2-3	CASAPRESPSDTQYF	TGTGCCAGCGCCCCCAGGGAGTCCCCTTCGGATACGCAGTATTTT
TRBD1	.	TRBV7-9	TRBJ1-1	CASSLGQGDWEAFF	TGTGCCAGCAGCTTAGGGCAGGGGGATTGGGAAGCTTTCTTT
.	.	TRBV10-3	TRBJ2-7	CAISEGGDLYF	TGTGCCATCAGTGAGGGAGGGGATCTGTACTTC
.	.	TRBV7-3	TRBJ2-7	CASSLRGGGDEQYF	TGTGCCAGCAGCTTACGTGGGGGCGGGGACGAGCAGTACTTC
.	few	TRBV10-2	TRBJ2-7	CASNDPQGSYEQYF	TGCGCCAGCAACGACCCTCAGGGGTCCTACGAGCAGTACTTC